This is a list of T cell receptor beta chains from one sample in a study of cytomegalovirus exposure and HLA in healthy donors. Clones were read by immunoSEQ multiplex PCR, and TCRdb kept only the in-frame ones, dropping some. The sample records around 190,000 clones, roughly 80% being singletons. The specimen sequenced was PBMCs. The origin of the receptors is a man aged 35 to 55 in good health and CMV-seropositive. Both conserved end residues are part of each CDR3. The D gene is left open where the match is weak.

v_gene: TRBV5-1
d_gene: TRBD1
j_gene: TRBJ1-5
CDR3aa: CASSSRQGQPQHF

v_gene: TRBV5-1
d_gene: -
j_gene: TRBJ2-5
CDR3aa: CASSLLRETQYF

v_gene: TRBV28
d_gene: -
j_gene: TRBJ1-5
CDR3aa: CASITDKQAPQHF

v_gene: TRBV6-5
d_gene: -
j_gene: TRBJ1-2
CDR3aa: CASTSQTGYGYTF

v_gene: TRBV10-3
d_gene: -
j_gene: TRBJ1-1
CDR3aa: CAISGPRRGNTEAFF

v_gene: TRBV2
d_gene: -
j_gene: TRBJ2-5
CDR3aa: CASSEGGVETQYF

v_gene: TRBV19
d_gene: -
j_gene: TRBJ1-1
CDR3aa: CASNSRRNTEAFF

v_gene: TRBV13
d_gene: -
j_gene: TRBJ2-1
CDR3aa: CASSLGGAYYNEQFF

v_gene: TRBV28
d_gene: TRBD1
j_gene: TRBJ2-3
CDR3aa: CASSFLDRGTDTQYF

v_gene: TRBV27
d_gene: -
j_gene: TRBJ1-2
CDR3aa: CASSSSETGLSYGYTF

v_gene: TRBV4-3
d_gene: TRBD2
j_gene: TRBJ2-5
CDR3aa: CASSQDRAGGSQETQYF

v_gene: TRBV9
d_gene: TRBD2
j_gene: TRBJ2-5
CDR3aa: CASSVDSGSNQETQYF

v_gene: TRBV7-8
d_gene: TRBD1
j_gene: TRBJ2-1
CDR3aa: CASSIGTGENNEQFF

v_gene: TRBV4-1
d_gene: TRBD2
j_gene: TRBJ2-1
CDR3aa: CASSQAGGPNEQFF

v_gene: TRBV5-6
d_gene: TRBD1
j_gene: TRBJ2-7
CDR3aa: CASSSRDSTSREQYF

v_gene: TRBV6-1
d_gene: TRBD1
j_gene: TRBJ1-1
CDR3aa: CASSHRTGGTEAFF

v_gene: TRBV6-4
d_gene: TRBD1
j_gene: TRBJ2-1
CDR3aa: CASSVLGTGSYNEQFF

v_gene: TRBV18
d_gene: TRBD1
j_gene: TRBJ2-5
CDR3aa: CASSPSTGWETQYF

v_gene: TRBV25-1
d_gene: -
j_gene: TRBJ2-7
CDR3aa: CASSNTGIYEQYF

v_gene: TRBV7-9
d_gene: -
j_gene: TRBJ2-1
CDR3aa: CASSPLTAGSEQFF

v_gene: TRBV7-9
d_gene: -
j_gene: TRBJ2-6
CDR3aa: CASSQVFTNGANVLTF

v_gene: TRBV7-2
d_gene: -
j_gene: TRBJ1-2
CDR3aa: CASSRSAGFYGYTF

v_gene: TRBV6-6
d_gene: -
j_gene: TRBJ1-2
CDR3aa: CASSYLAQGYGYTF

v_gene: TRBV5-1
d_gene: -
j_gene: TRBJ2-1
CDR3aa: CASSPSGGREGQFF

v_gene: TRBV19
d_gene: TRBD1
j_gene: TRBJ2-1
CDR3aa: CASRSRGLRSSYNEQFF

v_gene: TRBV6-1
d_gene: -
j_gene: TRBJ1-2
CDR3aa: CASSDSRDGYTF

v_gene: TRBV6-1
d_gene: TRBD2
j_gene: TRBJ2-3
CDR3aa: CASSTGTSEVF

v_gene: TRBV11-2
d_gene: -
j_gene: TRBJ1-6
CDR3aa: CASSLVAGIDSPLHF